This T cell receptor beta chain was captured by sequencing in a study of shared T cell receptors in the human thymus. V lost 2 bases, J lost 1 base, and 7 bases stayed unmatched. This CDR3 has 16 amino acids. CDR1 MGHRA and CDR2 YSYEKL come from the germline V gene. Only in-frame clones appear in the TCRdb table, and some are missing; sequencing was by immunoSEQ multiplex PCR. The sample carries hundreds of thousands of clones, approximately 87% recorded once. Another study also made use of these data, one on human thymus T cells. In that study: The donors were infants in Finland with congenital heart defects, otherwise immunologically healthy. Resections obtained during corrective heart surgery supplied the thymus tissue. Apparent bias marked the V and J gene usage of thymic and blood repertoires. There were highly overlapping thymic repertoires among unrelated individuals, as related research reported.

The source of this sequence is a boy less than two years old with a congenital heart defect. This rearrangement joins TRBV4-1 to TRBJ2-5; 7 bases are shared with TRBD1. The sequenced sample consisted of thymocytes. The CDR3 loop reads CASSQSAGGAQETQYF. In nucleotides, the CDR3 is TGCGCCAGCAGCCAATCCGCAGGGGGTGCCCAAGAGACCCAGTACTTC.